This entry describes one TCR beta chain. Antigen: not known. The data originate from a study of glioma-infiltrating T cells. In the study overall: Low-grade gliomas were grade II; glioblastomas were grade IV at initial diagnosis. Presurgical dexamethasone in glioma patients lasted six or fewer days.

Study-level points and caveats: Signature shared blood CDR3 motifs were enriched in low-divergence and depleted in high-divergence patients. Gliomas, especially low-grade, showed above-expected tissue-blood divergence; non-neoplastic patients showed below.

Amplification of TCR alpha and beta CDR3 regions from RNA used iRepertoire nested multiplex PCR. Each CDR3 protein is one row after TCRdb ran MiXCR on the multiplex PCR reads. This table has around 350,000 distinct CDR3 sequences, 35% to 45% appearing once. Sample: glioma tissue, nonneoplastic brain tissue, or PBMCs (not recorded which). This receptor was identified in a human donor with low-grade glioma or glioblastoma, undergoing nonglioma brain surgery, or in good health (not recorded which).

CDR3 DNA sequence: TGTGCCAGCAGACAATATGGACTAGCGGATGAGCAGTTCTTC. It encodes CASRQYGLADEQFF. J is TRBJ2-1 and V is TRBV7-8; 10 nucleotides match TRBD2. The CDR3 has 14 amino acids. V lost 6 bases to trimming and J lost 8 bases; unmatched junction nucleotides: 7. Germline CDR1 is SGHVS and CDR2 is FQNEAQ.